This is a list of T cell receptor beta chains from one sample in a study of control samples from healthy donors and cancer patients. This table comes from immunoSEQ multiplex PCR, and its TCRdb copy is limited to in-frame clones, with some not included. The table lists around 140,000 clones, around 90% of them singletons. The sample comprised blood. The source of these receptors is a man in his forties in good health. Both conserved end residues are part of each CDR3. A D gene is named only where the DNA matches it firmly. The size entry is marked missing in some rows and otherwise reads once, few, many or a size class.

D: -
J: TRBJ1-4
size: -
V: TRBV18
CDR3: CASSLGTPQQKLFF
DNA: TGTGCCAGCTCACTCGGGACACCCCAGCAAAAACTGTTTTTT

D: -
J: TRBJ2-6
size: -
V: TRBV4-2
CDR3: CASSPRDSGANVLTF
DNA: TGTGCCAGCAGCCCCCGGGACTCTGGGGCCAACGTCCTGACTTTC

D: TRBD1
J: TRBJ1-2
size: -
V: TRBV7-8
CDR3: CASSYTGGGYTF
DNA: TGTGCCAGCAGCTATACAGGGGGCGGCTACACCTTC

D: -
J: TRBJ1-5
size: few
V: TRBV7-2
CDR3: CALARGVDQPQHF
DNA: TGTGCCCTCGCGCGGGGGGTCGATCAGCCCCAGCATTTT

D: TRBD2
J: TRBJ2-3
size: -
V: TRBV7-9
CDR3: CASTGLAGKDTQYF
DNA: TGTGCCAGCACCGGACTAGCGGGGAAGGATACGCAGTATTTT

D: TRBD1
J: TRBJ2-7
size: -
V: TRBV7-9
CDR3: CASSPTGGEQYF
DNA: TGTGCCAGCAGCCCGACAGGGGGCGAGCAGTACTTC

D: -
J: TRBJ2-1
size: -
V: TRBV3-1/TRBV3-2
CDR3: CASSQQRGAAEQFF
DNA: TGTGCCAGCAGCCAGCAAAGGGGGGCGGCCGAGCAGTTCTTC

D: TRBD1
J: TRBJ2-5
size: -
V: TRBV2
CDR3: CASSRDRGKVETQYF
DNA: TGTGCCAGCAGCCGGGACAGGGGGAAAGTAGAGACCCAGTACTTC

D: -
J: TRBJ1-5
size: -
V: TRBV10-3
CDR3: CAISESGGRNQPQHF
DNA: TGTGCCATCAGTGAGTCCGGTGGTAGGAATCAGCCCCAGCATTTT

D: TRBD1
J: TRBJ2-1
size: -
V: TRBV11-3
CDR3: CASSPGQGTYNEQFF
DNA: TGTGCCAGCAGCCCGGGACAGGGGACCTACAATGAGCAGTTCTTC

D: -
J: TRBJ1-1
size: -
V: TRBV2
CDR3: CASSAYPGARTEAFF
DNA: TGTGCCAGCAGTGCCTATCCGGGGGCCCGGACTGAAGCTTTCTTT

D: -
J: TRBJ1-4
size: once
V: TRBV9
CDR3: CASSLWGATNEKLFF
DNA: TGTGCCAGCAGCCTATGGGGGGCAACTAATGAAAAACTGTTTTTT

D: TRBD2
J: TRBJ2-7
size: -
V: TRBV5-1
CDR3: CASSLVSGGGEQYF
DNA: TGCGCCAGCAGCTTGGTCAGCGGGGGAGGCGAGCAGTACTTC

D: TRBD1
J: TRBJ1-3
size: -
V: TRBV10-3
CDR3: CAISGGQGGNSGNTIYF
DNA: TGTGCCATCAGCGGTGGACAGGGTGGAAACTCTGGAAACACCATATATTTT

D: -
J: TRBJ1-1
size: -
V: TRBV30
CDR3: CAWSVTGYGVAFF
DNA: TGTGCCTGGAGTGTGACGGGCTACGGAGTAGCTTTCTTT

D: TRBD2
J: TRBJ2-2
size: -
V: TRBV4-2
CDR3: CASSPGLAGGPGELFF
DNA: TGTGCCAGCAGCCCCGGACTAGCGGGGGGGCCCGGGGAGCTGTTTTTT

D: TRBD2
J: TRBJ2-5
size: -
V: TRBV7-7
CDR3: CASSPNGASGETQYF
DNA: TGTGCTAGCAGCCCAAACGGTGCTAGCGGAGAGACCCAGTACTTC

D: -
J: TRBJ2-1
size: -
V: TRBV15
CDR3: CATSREVAEQFF
DNA: TGTGCCACCAGCAGAGAGGTGGCGGAGCAGTTCTTC

D: TRBD2
J: TRBJ2-5
size: -
V: TRBV27
CDR3: CASSLSWGGLQTQYF
DNA: TGTGCCAGCAGTTTATCATGGGGGGGATTGCAGACCCAGTACTTC

D: -
J: TRBJ1-4
size: -
V: TRBV13
CDR3: CASSSSRRNEKLFF
DNA: TGTGCCAGCAGCTCCAGCAGGAGAAATGAAAAACTGTTTTTT

D: TRBD2
J: TRBJ2-1
size: once
V: TRBV7-3
CDR3: CASSSSPLAGGRQEQFF
DNA: TGTGCCAGCAGCTCCAGCCCACTAGCGGGGGGGAGGCAGGAGCAGTTCTTC

D: TRBD1
J: TRBJ2-1
size: -
V: TRBV12-5
CDR3: CASGLTGGSEQFF
DNA: TGTGCTAGTGGTTTGACAGGGGGTAGTGAGCAGTTCTTC

D: -
J: TRBJ1-1
size: -
V: TRBV2
CDR3: CASRPGGMNTEAFF
DNA: TGTGCCAGCAGACCGGGGGGGATGAACACTGAAGCTTTCTTT

D: TRBD1
J: TRBJ2-2
size: -
V: TRBV30
CDR3: CAWSPGTGRTGELFF
DNA: TGTGCCTGGAGTCCCGGGACAGGGCGCACCGGGGAGCTGTTTTTT

D: -
J: TRBJ2-7
size: -
V: TRBV10-3
CDR3: CAISDTIYEQYF
DNA: TGTGCCATCAGTGACACAATCTACGAGCAGTACTTC

D: -
J: TRBJ1-6
size: once
V: TRBV2
CDR3: CASTRGPNSPLHF
DNA: TGTGCCAGCACTCGGGGCCCCAATTCACCCCTCCACTTT

D: -
J: TRBJ2-7
size: -
V: TRBV16
CDR3: CASSQWVGSYEQYF
DNA: TGTGCCAGCAGCCAATGGGTGGGCTCCTACGAGCAGTACTTC

D: TRBD1
J: TRBJ2-2
size: -
V: TRBV6-2/TRBV6-3
CDR3: CASSHNPPGQSIRELFF
DNA: TGTGCCAGCAGTCACAATCCTCCGGGACAGAGTATTAGGGAGCTGTTTTTT

D: -
J: TRBJ1-3
size: -
V: TRBV29-1
CDR3: CSVGGDGNTIYF
DNA: TGCAGCGTTGGTGGGGATGGAAACACCATATATTTT

D: -
J: TRBJ2-7
size: -
V: TRBV21-1
CDR3: CASSALLPGLAETYEQYF
DNA: TGTGCCAGCAGCGCACTACTACCGGGACTAGCGGAAACCTACGAGCAGTACTTC

D: TRBD2
J: TRBJ2-5
size: -
V: TRBV28
CDR3: CASSLAGGLGTQYF
DNA: TGTGCCAGCAGTTTAGCGGGGGGGCTCGGGACCCAGTACTTC

D: TRBD1
J: TRBJ1-4
size: -
V: TRBV27
CDR3: CASSFLLGGNEKLFF
DNA: TGTGCCAGCAGTTTTTTATTAGGGGGCAATGAAAAACTGTTTTTT

D: -
J: TRBJ1-6
size: -
V: TRBV30
CDR3: CASRFRNSPLHF
DNA: TGTGCTTCAAGATTCCGCAATTCACCCCTCCACTTT

D: TRBD1
J: TRBJ1-2
size: once
V: TRBV6-5
CDR3: CASSPTGQGRGYTF
DNA: TGTGCCAGCAGTCCCACCGGACAGGGCCGTGGCTACACCTTC

D: TRBD1
J: TRBJ1-2
size: -
V: TRBV20-1
CDR3: CSASGTVYGYTF
DNA: TGCAGTGCTAGTGGGACAGTTTATGGCTACACCTTC

D: TRBD1
J: TRBJ1-3
size: -
V: TRBV30
CDR3: CAWSVPRTGEGDTIYF
DNA: TGTGCCTGGAGTGTCCCACGGACAGGGGAAGGGGACACCATATATTTT

D: -
J: TRBJ2-3
size: once
V: TRBV9
CDR3: CASSTWGGDNTDTQYF
DNA: TGTGCCAGCAGCACATGGGGAGGGGACAACACAGATACGCAGTATTTT

D: -
J: TRBJ2-7
size: -
V: TRBV18
CDR3: CASSRAGEQYF
DNA: TGTGCCAGCTCCCGGGCGGGGGAGCAGTACTTC

D: -
J: TRBJ1-3
size: -
V: TRBV7-8
CDR3: CASTGGSSGNTIYF
DNA: TGTGCCTCGACGGGCGGGAGCTCTGGAAACACCATATATTTT

D: -
J: TRBJ1-1
size: -
V: TRBV12-3/TRBV12-4
CDR3: CASSLERATEAFF
DNA: TGTGCCAGCAGTTTAGAGAGGGCCACTGAAGCTTTCTTT

D: -
J: TRBJ2-5
size: -
V: TRBV5-1
CDR3: CASSLAGLDLSSETQYF
DNA: TGCGCCAGCAGCTTGGCCGGTTTAGACCTTTCGTCGGAGACCCAGTACTTC

D: -
J: TRBJ1-3
size: -
V: TRBV9
CDR3: CASSAQGFGNTIYF
DNA: TGTGCCAGCAGCGCACAGGGCTTTGGAAACACCATATATTTT

D: TRBD2
J: TRBJ2-1
size: -
V: TRBV11-3
CDR3: CASSQASGIYNEQFF
DNA: TGTGCCAGCAGCCAGGCGAGCGGGATATACAATGAGCAGTTCTTC

D: -
J: TRBJ1-2
size: once
V: TRBV6-5
CDR3: CASLARAVYYGYTF
DNA: TGTGCCAGCCTCGCCAGGGCCGTATACTATGGCTACACCTTC

D: TRBD2
J: TRBJ2-1
size: -
V: TRBV9
CDR3: CASSGGLAVYNEQFF
DNA: TGTGCCAGCAGCGGGGGACTAGCTGTCTACAATGAGCAGTTCTTC

D: TRBD1
J: TRBJ2-3
size: -
V: TRBV12-3/TRBV12-4
CDR3: CASSRGQGPQYF
DNA: TGTGCCAGCAGTCGGGGACAGGGCCCGCAGTATTTT

D: -
J: TRBJ1-1
size: -
V: TRBV2
CDR3: CASSERGRGFNTEAFF
DNA: TGTGCCAGCAGTGAAAGGGGTCGGGGGTTCAACACTGAAGCTTTCTTT

D: -
J: TRBJ1-2
size: -
V: TRBV2
CDR3: CASPSYNYGYTF
DNA: TGTGCCAGCCCCTCTTATAACTATGGCTACACCTTC

D: TRBD1
J: TRBJ1-2
size: -
V: TRBV4-2
CDR3: CASSQGSQGLYGYTF
DNA: TGTGCCAGCAGCCAAGGTTCACAGGGGCTGTATGGCTACACCTTC

D: -
J: TRBJ2-3
size: -
V: TRBV24-1
CDR3: CATSDQGKDTQYF
DNA: TGTGCCACCAGTGACCAGGGGAAAGATACGCAGTATTTT